This T cell receptor (beta chain) was recovered during a study of blood T cells in healthy people across ages. A second PCR, run for roughly 7 to 12 cycles, used a sample-barcoded 5' primer plus a J-beta primer mix. TCRdb ran MiXCR on the 5' RACE reads and lists one entry per CDR3 protein. This repertoire shows roughly 860,000 distinct CDR3 sequences, around 68% found once; its top ten account for roughly 26%. Peripheral blood, ten milliliters per donor, was collected. Isolation recovered at least 6.5 million PBMCs from every sample. As regards this clonotype: The antigen remains unidentified.

The V end was cut by 1 base, the J end by 10 bases, with 10 bases between. The CDR3 has 12 residues. General study results and limits: CMV status of donors was not determined, possibly confounding expanded clonotype changes. With age, beta diversity per million T cells declined roughly linearly, significantly by around 43.

The sample taken for sequencing was blood. The clonotype originates from a man aged 25 to 45 in good health. The rearrangement links TRBV12-3 or TRBV12-4 to TRBJ1-1; D gene unclear. Here the CDR3 reads CASSLGAVIAFF. The CDR3 region has the DNA TGTGCCAGCAGTTTAGGGGCAGTAATAGCTTTCTTT.